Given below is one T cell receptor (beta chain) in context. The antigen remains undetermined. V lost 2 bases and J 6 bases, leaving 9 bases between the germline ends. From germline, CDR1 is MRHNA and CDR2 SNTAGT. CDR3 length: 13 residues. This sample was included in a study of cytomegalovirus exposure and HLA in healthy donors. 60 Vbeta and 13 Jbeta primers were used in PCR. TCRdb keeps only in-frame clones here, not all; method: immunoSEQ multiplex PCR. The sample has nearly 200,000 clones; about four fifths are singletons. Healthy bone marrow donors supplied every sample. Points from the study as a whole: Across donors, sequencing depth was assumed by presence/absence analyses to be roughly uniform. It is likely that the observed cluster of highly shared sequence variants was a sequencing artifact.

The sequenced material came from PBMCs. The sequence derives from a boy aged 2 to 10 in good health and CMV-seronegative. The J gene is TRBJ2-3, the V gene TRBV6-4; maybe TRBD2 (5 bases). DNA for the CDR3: TGTGCCAGCAGTGACCAAGCGGATGATACGCAGTATTTT. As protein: CASSDQADDTQYF.